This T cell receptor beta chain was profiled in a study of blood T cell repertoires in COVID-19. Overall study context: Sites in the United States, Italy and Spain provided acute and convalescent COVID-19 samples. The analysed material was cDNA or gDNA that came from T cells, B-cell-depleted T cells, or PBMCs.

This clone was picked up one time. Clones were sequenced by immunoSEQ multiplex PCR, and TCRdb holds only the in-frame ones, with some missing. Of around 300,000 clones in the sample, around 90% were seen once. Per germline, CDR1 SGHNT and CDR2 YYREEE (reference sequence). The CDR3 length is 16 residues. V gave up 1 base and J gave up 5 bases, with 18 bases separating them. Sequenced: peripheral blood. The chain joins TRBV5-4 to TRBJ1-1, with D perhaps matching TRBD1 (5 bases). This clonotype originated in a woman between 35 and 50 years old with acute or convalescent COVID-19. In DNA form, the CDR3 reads TGTGCCAGCAGCTTGTCGGGGGGAAATCGCGATACTGAAGCTTTCTTT. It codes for CASSLSGGNRDTEAFF.